This passage covers 24 T cell receptor beta chains from one sample sequenced in a study of blood T cell repertoires in COVID-19. Generated by immunoSEQ multiplex PCR, the TCRdb table keeps only in-frame clones and is missing some. The sample comprises 250,000 or so clones, about 88% of which are singletons, and approximately 5% rests with the top ten. Sequencing input: peripheral blood. These receptors were obtained from a woman aged 40-49 years who had recovered from COVID-19.

The rearrangement joins TRBV9 to TRBJ2-1; tentatively, D is TRBD2 (6 bases). The length of the CDR3 is 14 residues. Germline assignment: CDR1 SGDLS and CDR2 YYNGEE. Trimming left V 0 bases short and J 10 bases short, with 14 bases between. The CDR3 loop is CASSVVTGTGEQFF. DNA of the CDR3: TGTGCCAGCAGCGTAGTGACTGGGACTGGGGAGCAGTTCTTC. Looking up the rest from reference TRBV9 and TRBJ2-1 gives the full variable domain: DSGVTQTPKHLITATGQRVTLRCSPRSGDLSVYWYQQSLDQGLQFLIQYYNGEERAKGNILERFSAQQFPDLHSELNLSSLELGDSALYFCASSVVTGTGEQFFGPGTRLTVL.

The CDR3 sequence is CASSPTGEEQYV. The CDR3 coding sequence is TGTGCCAGCTCACCTACAGGGGAAGAGCAGTACGTC. The chain carries TRBV18 and TRBJ2-7; 7 nucleotides line up with TRBD1. The germline gives CDR1 KGHSH, CDR2 LQKENI. Losses at the gene ends were 3 bases for V and 7 bases for J; bases not matched to a gene: 3. CDR3 length equals 12 residues.

This clone showed up just once. The genes are TRBV27 and TRBJ2-3; 7 bases are shared with TRBD2. The CDR3 spans 16 residues. V lost 7 bases to trimming and J lost 9 bases; unmatched junction nucleotides: 19. Germline V CDR1 and CDR2: MNHEY, SMNVEV (reference sequence). The CDR3 bases are TGTGCCAGCAACTCGGAAAAGGGGAGGGTATTAGGAACGCAGTATTTT. Protein: CASNSEKGRVLGTQYF.

The V gene is TRBV5-1, the J gene TRBJ2-5, with 10 nucleotides matching TRBD1. This CDR3 has 17 amino acids. V shed 4 bases, J shed 5 bases, and the junction held 14 bases outside the gene matches. The germline V gene has CDR1 SGHRS and CDR2 YFSETQ. The CDR3 region has the DNA TGCGCCAGCAGCCGAGACGATAGACAGGGGGCCGGGGAGACCCAGTACTTC. It encodes CASSRDDRQGAGETQYF.

The chain employs TRBV11-2 and TRBJ2-3; TRBD2 matches at 8 bases. This CDR3 has 15 residues. CDR1 and CDR2 (germline): SGHAT, FQNNGV. The V and J ends lost 2 bases and 6 bases, in that order; junction bases with no gene match: 7. DNA of the CDR3: TGTGCCAGCAGCTTACGGGAGGGCCTTGCGGATACGCAGTATTTT. It encodes CASSLREGLADTQYF.

This chain uses TRBV24-1 with TRBJ2-2; a possible D gene is TRBD1 (6 bases). This CDR3 comprises 17 residues. V lost 1 base and J 3 bases, leaving 14 bases between the germline ends. The germline gives CDR1 KGHDR, CDR2 SFDVKD. The CDR3 DNA is TGTGCCACCAGTGATTTTAAAGGGGGAAGGGACACCGGGGAGCTGTTTTTT. Amino acid sequence: CATSDFKGGRDTGELFF.

This clone was counted a single time. The genes are TRBV5-5 and TRBJ1-4; possibly TRBD1 for D (5 bases). The germline CDR1 and CDR2 sequences are SGHKS and YYEKEE (reference sequence). There are 15 residues in the CDR3. V was cut by 0 bases and J by 5 bases, with 11 bases left in between. The CDR3 DNA follows: TGTGCCAGCAGCTTGGCCGCCCGGACAAATGAAAAACTGTTTTTT. It is translated as CASSLAARTNEKLFF.

The gene calls are TRBV18 and TRBJ2-7; possible D gene TRBD1, 6 bases. The CDR3 contains 13 residues. Germline V gene sequence: CDR1 KGHSH, CDR2 LQKENI. V shed 3 bases and J shed 7 bases, with 13 bases lying between them. CDR3 sequence (DNA): TGTGCCAGCTCACCGGCGGACAGCAGGGAGCAGTACTTC. It translates to CASSPADSREQYF.

The rearrangement uses TRBV11-3 and TRBJ2-1, with 13 positions matching TRBD2. There are 16 residues in the CDR3. With 5 bases clipped from V and 10 bases from J, the junction kept 11 bases outside the gene matches. CDR1 and CDR2 from the germline V gene are SGHNT and YENEEA. The CDR3 nucleotides read TGTGCCAGCAGCAGGGGGGGGACTAGCGGGAAACGCGAGCAGTTCTTC. This codes for CASSRGGTSGKREQFF.

This clone was observed once. CDR3: CASRGWGATNEKLFF. In DNA, the CDR3 is TGTGCCAGTAGAGGATGGGGAGCAACTAATGAAAAACTGTTTTTT. The rearrangement uses TRBV19 and TRBJ1-4; D call uncertain. The CDR3 extends over 15 amino acids. V was shortened by 6 bases and J by 0 bases, with 11 bases between the two germline ends. Germline loops: CDR1 LNHDA, CDR2 SQIVND (reference sequence).

This clone was counted once. The V call is TRBV18, the J call TRBJ2-1; 11 bases agree with TRBD2. Germline CDR1 KGHSH, CDR2 LQKENI. The V segment lost 1 base and the J segment 7 bases; nucleotides outside the gene matches: 3. The CDR3 runs 15 residues. The CDR3 bases are TGTGCCAGCTCACCACTAGCGGGAGGGAGGAATGAGCAGTTCTTC. Translated, it gives CASSPLAGGRNEQFF.

The V gene is TRBV5-4, the J gene TRBJ2-1; a weak D match, TRBD2 (6 bases). The germline V gene encodes CDR1 SGHNT and CDR2 YYREEE (reference sequence). The length of the CDR3 is 13 residues. The germline V and J ends were trimmed by 4 bases and 7 bases, with 12 bases remaining between them. CDR3 protein: CASSMTGVNEQFF. DNA for the CDR3: TGTGCCAGCAGCATGACGGGGGTAAATGAGCAGTTCTTC.

This clone has a handful of counts. The V call is TRBV27, the J call TRBJ2-1; TRBD2 agrees at 10 bases. With V trimmed by 4 bases and J by 6 bases, 6 bases remained unmatched. The CDR3 covers 15 residues. From germline, CDR1 is MNHEY and CDR2 SMNVEV (reference sequence). The CDR3 sequence is CASSSAGGVSNEQFF. The CDR3 DNA sequence: TGTGCCAGCAGTTCAGCGGGAGGGGTCTCCAATGAGCAGTTCTTC.

The rearrangement links TRBV4-1 to TRBJ2-2, with D tentatively TRBD1 (5 bases). The germline V gene encodes CDR1 MGHRA and CDR2 YSYEKL. V lost 0 bases and J 5 bases, leaving 10 bases between the germline ends. This CDR3 has 15 amino acids. DNA for the CDR3: TGCGCCAGCAGCCAAGAGCCAGGGTGGACCGGGGAGCTGTTTTTT. Protein: CASSQEPGWTGELFF.

V and J are TRBV6-5 and TRBJ2-3; 11 bases are a match to TRBD2. The CDR3 extends over 15 amino acids. Unmatched junction bases numbered 10, after V lost 8 bases and J lost 6 bases. In germline, CDR1 is MNHEY, CDR2 SVGAGI. The CDR3 DNA sequence: TGTGCCAGCGCCCCATTTAGCGGGGGGGACGATACGCAGTATTTT. Protein product: CASAPFSGGDDTQYF.

This chain uses TRBV12-3 or TRBV12-4 with TRBJ2-3; D unclear. Deletions cut 7 bases from V and 6 bases from J, with 8 bases between. CDR3 size: 11 residues. The CDR3 sequence: CASTSEDTQYF. DNA for the CDR3: TGTGCCAGCACCTCGGAGGATACGCAGTATTTT.

The chain combines TRBV12-3 or TRBV12-4 with TRBJ1-2; 9 bases map to TRBD1. The V gene end was trimmed by 7 bases and the J gene end by 8 bases; junction bases not matched to a gene: 8. The CDR3 length is 13 residues. CDR3 sequence reads: CASKGQGTDGYTF. Written as DNA, the CDR3 is TGTGCCAGCAAAGGACAGGGGACAGACGGCTACACCTTC.

J is TRBJ1-6 and V is TRBV7-2; 8 nucleotides match TRBD1. Looked up from germline, CDR1 is SGHTA and CDR2 is FQGNSA. V lost 5 bases to trimming and J lost 4 bases; unmatched junction nucleotides: 1. This CDR3 comprises 14 residues. CDR3 in DNA: TGTGCCAGCAGCCGGACAGGGTATAATTCACCCCTCCACTTT. This gives the protein CASSRTGYNSPLHF. The whole variable domain, filled in from reference TRBV7-2 and TRBJ1-6, reads GAGVSQSPSNKVTEKGKDVELRCDPISGHTALYWYRQSLGQGLEFLIYFQGNSAPDKSGLPSDRFSAERTGGSVSTLTIQRTQQEDSAVYLCASSRTGYNSPLHFGNGTRLTVT.

This sequence joins TRBV4-1 and TRBJ1-5, with D unclear. Germline V gene lookup returns CDR1 MGHRA and CDR2 YSYEKL. The CDR3 sequence is 13 residues long. Between the trimmed V and J ends, which lost 0 bases and 6 bases, there was a span of 6 bases. The CDR3 DNA sequence: TGCGCCAGCAGCCAAGATCCCGGTCAGCCCCAGCATTTT. This sequence encodes CASSQDPGQPQHF.

There are a few counts of this clone. The chain recombines TRBV5-1 with TRBJ2-2; 8 bases are a match to TRBD2. After removal of 4 bases from V and 6 bases from J, the junction contained 8 bases not matched to a gene. Germline V lookup: CDR1 SGHRS, CDR2 YFSETQ. CDR3 length: 15 amino acids. The CDR3 reads CASSHSGVRPGELFF. DNA for the CDR3: TGCGCCAGCAGCCATAGCGGGGTTCGCCCCGGGGAGCTGTTTTTT.

The chain recombines TRBV29-1 with TRBJ2-6; 9 bases are a match to TRBD1. This CDR3 has 17 amino acids. The germline V gene encodes CDR1 SQVTM and CDR2 ANQGSEA. J lost 3 bases, V lost 4 bases, and 10 bases had no gene match. In DNA form, the CDR3 reads TGCAGCGTTGGAGAAAACAGGGGGCTGAGTGGGGCCAACGTCCTGACTTTC. Protein product: CSVGENRGLSGANVLTF.

The rearrangement joins TRBV4-1 to TRBJ1-6, with 7 bases that match TRBD1. V was pared by 1 base and J by 5 bases, with 5 bases of the junction left unmatched. Germline lookup yields CDR1 MGHRA and CDR2 YSYEKL. There are 16 residues in the CDR3. CDR3 in amino acids: CASSQVKGADNSPLHF. The DNA for the CDR3 is TGCGCCAGCAGCCAAGTAAAGGGGGCTGATAATTCACCCCTCCACTTT.

The J gene is TRBJ2-2, the V gene TRBV7-2; tentative D call: TRBD2 (6 bases). V was shortened by 1 base and J by 1 base, with 7 bases between the two germline ends. Germline V gene lookup returns CDR1 SGHTA and CDR2 FQGNSA. The CDR3 runs to 15 residues. In nucleotides, the CDR3 is TGTGCCAGCAGCTTAGTTAGCGGGAACACCGGGGAGCTGTTTTTT. Its translation is CASSLVSGNTGELFF.

The CDR3 region is CASSLDRAYEQYV. CDR3 in DNA: TGTGCCAGCAGCTTAGATCGGGCCTACGAGCAGTACGTC. This chain uses TRBV11-2 with TRBJ2-7; no reliable D call. V was cut by 0 bases and J by 2 bases, with 5 bases left in between. Germline loops: CDR1 SGHAT, CDR2 FQNNGV. This CDR3 has 13 residues.